Shown below are 14 T cell receptor beta chains from a single sample sequenced in a study of OX40 agonist ivuxolimab in advanced cancers. Clones were sequenced by immunoSEQ multiplex PCR, and TCRdb holds only the in-frame ones, with some missing. The sample yields about 55,000 clones, 80% seen once. The sequences come from CD4+ or CD8+ T cells sorted from blood, collected in a trial of the OX40 agonist ivuxolimab. These TCRs come from an adult with an advanced solid tumor such as melanoma, head and neck, liver or kidney cancer.

The CDR3 here is CASSTTAGYTF. The DNA for the CDR3 is TGTGCCAGCAGCACGACCGCGGGCTACACCTTC. The chain combines TRBV9 with TRBJ1-2; D uncertain. This CDR3 contains 11 residues. The ends were cut back, 4 bases at V and 8 bases at J, with 9 bases in the middle. Germline-derived CDR1 and CDR2 are SGDLS and YYNGEE.

V and J are TRBV9 and TRBJ2-1; D may be TRBD2 (5 bases). The CDR3 extends over 13 amino acids. V shed 0 bases and J shed 10 bases, with 11 bases lying between them. The germline gives CDR1 SGDLS, CDR2 YYNGEE. The DNA for the CDR3 is TGTGCCAGCAGCGTAGTACTCACGGGGGAGCAGTTCTTC. It specifies CASSVVLTGEQFF.

The rearrangement joins TRBV29-1 to TRBJ1-2; TRBD1 aligns across 7 bases. Germline V gene lookup returns CDR1 SQVTM and CDR2 ANQGSEA. This CDR3 has 10 residues. Unmatched junction bases numbered 10, after V lost 7 bases and J lost 14 bases. The CDR3 protein is CSARDSQITF. CDR3 nucleotide sequence: TGCAGCGCCCGGGACAGCCAAATAACCTTC. The variable domain in full, with the rest retrieved from reference TRBV29-1 and TRBJ1-2, is SAVISQKPSRDICQRGTSLTIQCQVDSQVTMMFWYRQQPGQSLTLIATANQGSEATYESGFVIDKFPISRPNLTFSTLTVSNMSPEDSSIYLCSARDSQITFGSGTRLTVV.

The chain employs TRBV2 and TRBJ1-2, with 7 bases fitting TRBD1. Trimming removed 6 bases from V and 7 bases from J; junction bases left unmatched: 11. The CDR3 extends over 14 amino acids. From germline, CDR1 is SNHLY and CDR2 FYNNEI. CDR3 sequence reads: CASSRDREGGGYTF. DNA for the CDR3: TGTGCCAGCAGCCGCGACAGGGAAGGAGGTGGCTACACCTTC.

This chain links TRBV11-3 with TRBJ2-7; D call uncertain. Trimming took off 1 base at V and 1 base at J, with 8 bases between the two ends. The CDR3 has 14 residues. Germline V gene data show CDR1 as SGHNT and CDR2 as YENEEA. CDR3 nucleotide sequence: TGTGCCAGCAGCTTAGGACCCTCTTCCTACGAGCAGTACTTC. The encoded protein is CASSLGPSSYEQYF.

The CDR3 nucleotides are TGTGCCAGCAGGGACAACGGGTGGAGGACTGAAGCTTTCTTT. Protein product: CASRDNGWRTEAFF. V is TRBV6-5 and J is TRBJ1-1; D is perhaps TRBD1 (5 bases). V gave up 6 bases and J gave up 5 bases, with 16 bases separating them. CDR3 size: 14 residues. Germline V gene sequence: CDR1 MNHEY, CDR2 SVGAGI.

A few counts support this clone. The rearrangement uses TRBV4-2 and TRBJ2-1, with D perhaps TRBD2 (7 bases). This CDR3 spans 18 amino acids. Germline V CDR1 and CDR2: LGHNA, YNFKEQ. V was trimmed by 0 bases and J by 6 bases, leaving 21 bases between them. The CDR3 DNA sequence: TGTGCCAGCAGCCAAGACCCCCTTGGGGGGGCGCGGGTCAATGAGCAGTTCTTC. As protein: CASSQDPLGGARVNEQFF.

The chain uses TRBV7-9 and TRBJ2-7; 10 nucleotides match TRBD1. The CDR3 contains 14 residues. The J segment lost 6 bases and the V segment lost 3 bases, leaving 5 bases of the junction unmatched. Per the germline V gene, CDR1 is SEHNR and CDR2 is FQNEAQ (reference sequence). The CDR3 DNA is TGTGCCAGCAGCTTCGGGACAGGGGAGGTCGAGCAGTACTTC. Residues: CASSFGTGEVEQYF.

This chain links TRBV10-1 with TRBJ2-1; D perhaps matches TRBD1 (6 bases). CDR1 is WNHNN, CDR2 SYGVQD, per germline (reference sequence). The length of the CDR3 is 13 residues. V was trimmed by 10 bases and J by 6 bases, leaving 16 bases between them. The chain's CDR3 is CATTGFRSNEQFF. The CDR3 DNA is TGCGCCACCACAGGGTTCCGGAGCAATGAGCAGTTCTTC.

This clone has just one count. The V and J genes are TRBV28 and TRBJ2-3, with D maybe TRBD2 (5 bases). The CDR3 has 15 amino acids. CDR1 and CDR2 (germline): MDHEN, SYDVKM. V lost 3 bases and J lost 1, with 11 bases in between. The CDR3 spells CASSFMDSRTDTQYF. CDR3 DNA sequence: TGTGCCAGCAGTTTTATGGACTCACGCACAGATACGCAGTATTTT.

A few counts support this clone. The chain recombines TRBV2 with TRBJ2-7; 9 bases align to TRBD2. CDR1 and CDR2 from the germline V gene are SNHLY and FYNNEI. J lost 0 bases, V lost 0 bases, and 15 bases had no gene match. This CDR3 contains 20 residues. The CDR3 loop is CASSEARLADYALSSYEQYF. The CDR3, as DNA: TGTGCCAGCAGTGAAGCCCGACTAGCGGATTATGCTCTTAGCTCCTACGAGCAGTACTTC.

The CDR3 region is CASSLNPGLVLTGELFF. The DNA of the CDR3 is TGCGCCAGCAGCCTTAACCCGGGACTAGTGCTGACCGGGGAGCTGTTTTTT. The chain employs TRBV5-1 and TRBJ2-2; 8 bases are shared with TRBD2. This CDR3 comprises 17 residues. J was trimmed by 5 bases and V by 4 bases; bases with no gene match: 13. Germline loops: CDR1 SGHRS, CDR2 YFSETQ.

A note on this clone: One end of the junction varies from germline; a read error may be responsible. The gene calls are TRBV7-3 and TRBJ1-1; 9 bases align to TRBD1. Per germline, CDR1 SGHTA and CDR2 FQGTGA. The CDR3 totals 14 residues. In DNA, the CDR3 is TGTGCCAGCAGCCCTGGGACAGGGAACGCTGAAGCTTTCTTT. Amino acid sequence: CASSPGTGNAEAFF.

The chain has TRBV28 and TRBJ1-2; the match to TRBD1 covers 7 bases. The CDR3 is made up of 14 amino acids. From germline, CDR1 is MDHEN and CDR2 SYDVKM. Trimming at V came to 7 bases and at J to 3 bases, leaving 8 bases not matched to a gene. The CDR3 sequence is CASNLAGGDYGYTF. The CDR3 DNA follows: TGTGCCAGCAACCTCGCAGGGGGAGACTATGGCTACACCTTC.